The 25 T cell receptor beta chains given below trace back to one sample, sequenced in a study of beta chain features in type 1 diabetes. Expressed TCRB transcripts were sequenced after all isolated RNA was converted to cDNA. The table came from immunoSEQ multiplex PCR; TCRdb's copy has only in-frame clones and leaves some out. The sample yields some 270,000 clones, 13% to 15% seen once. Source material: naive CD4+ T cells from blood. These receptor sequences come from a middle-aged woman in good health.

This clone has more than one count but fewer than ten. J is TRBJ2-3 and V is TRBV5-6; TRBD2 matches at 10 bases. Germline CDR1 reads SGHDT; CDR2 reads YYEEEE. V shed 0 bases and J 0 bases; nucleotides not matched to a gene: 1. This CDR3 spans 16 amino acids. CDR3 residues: CASSLVTSGSTDTQYF. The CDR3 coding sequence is TGTGCCAGCAGCTTGGTGACTAGCGGGAGCACAGATACGCAGTATTTT.

This CDR3 is CASSWAATNEKLFF. DNA for the CDR3: TGTGCCAGCAGTTGGGCAGCAACTAATGAAAAACTGTTTTTT. The J gene is TRBJ1-4, the V gene TRBV6-5; no definite D call. The CDR3 length is 14 residues. V was pared by 4 bases and J by 0 bases, with 6 bases between. Germline V CDR1 and CDR2: MNHEY, SVGAGI.

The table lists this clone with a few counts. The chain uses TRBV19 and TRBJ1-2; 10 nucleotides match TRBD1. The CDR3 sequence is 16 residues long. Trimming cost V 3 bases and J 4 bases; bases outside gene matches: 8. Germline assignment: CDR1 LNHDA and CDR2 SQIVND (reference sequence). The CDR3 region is CASSMGRQGATYGYTF. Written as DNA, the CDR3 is TGTGCCAGTAGTATGGGGCGACAGGGGGCCACCTATGGCTACACCTTC.

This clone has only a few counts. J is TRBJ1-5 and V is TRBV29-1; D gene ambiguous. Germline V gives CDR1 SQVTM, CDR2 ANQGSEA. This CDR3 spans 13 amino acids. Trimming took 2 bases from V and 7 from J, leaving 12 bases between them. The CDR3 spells CSVELNYGQPQHF. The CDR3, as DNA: TGCAGCGTTGAACTTAATTACGGGCAGCCCCAGCATTTT.

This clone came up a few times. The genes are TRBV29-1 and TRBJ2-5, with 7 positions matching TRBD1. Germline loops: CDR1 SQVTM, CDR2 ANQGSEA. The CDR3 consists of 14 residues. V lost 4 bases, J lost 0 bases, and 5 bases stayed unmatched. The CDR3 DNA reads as TGCAGCGTTGCACAGGGGACGTACCAAGAGACCCAGTACTTC. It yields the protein CSVAQGTYQETQYF.

This chain's CDR3 is CASTGGRTSGNNEQFF. In nucleotides, the CDR3 is TGCGCCAGCACCGGGGGGAGGACTAGCGGTAACAATGAGCAGTTCTTC. The genes are TRBV5-1 and TRBJ2-1; the match to TRBD2 covers 10 bases. Unmatched junction bases numbered 11, after V lost 6 bases and J lost 5 bases. The length of the CDR3 is 16 residues. CDR1 SGHRS and CDR2 YFSETQ come from the germline V gene.

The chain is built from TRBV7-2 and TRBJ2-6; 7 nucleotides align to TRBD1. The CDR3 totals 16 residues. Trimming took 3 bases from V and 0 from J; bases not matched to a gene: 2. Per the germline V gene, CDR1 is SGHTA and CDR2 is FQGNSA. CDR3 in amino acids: CASSFHRGSGANVLTF. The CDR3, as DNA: TGTGCCAGCAGCTTTCACAGGGGCTCTGGGGCCAACGTCCTGACTTTC.

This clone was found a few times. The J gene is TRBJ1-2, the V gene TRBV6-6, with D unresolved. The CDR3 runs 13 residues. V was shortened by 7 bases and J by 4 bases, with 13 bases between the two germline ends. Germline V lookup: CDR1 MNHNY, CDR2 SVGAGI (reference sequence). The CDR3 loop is CASTTTETYGYTF. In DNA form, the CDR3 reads TGTGCCAGCACCACAACAGAGACCTATGGCTACACCTTC.

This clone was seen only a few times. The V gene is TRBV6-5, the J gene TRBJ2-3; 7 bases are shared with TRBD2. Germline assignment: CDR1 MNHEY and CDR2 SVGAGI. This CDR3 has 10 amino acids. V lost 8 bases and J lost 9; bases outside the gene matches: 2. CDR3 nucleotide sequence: TGTGCCAGCGGGGGGGGGACGCAGTATTTT. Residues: CASGGGTQYF.

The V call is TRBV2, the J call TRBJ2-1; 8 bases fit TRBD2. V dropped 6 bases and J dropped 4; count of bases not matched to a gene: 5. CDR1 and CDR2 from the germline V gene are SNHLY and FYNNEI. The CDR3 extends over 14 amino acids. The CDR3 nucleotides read TGTGCCAGCAGCGGACTAGCCCGTTACAATGAGCAGTTCTTC. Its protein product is CASSGLARYNEQFF.

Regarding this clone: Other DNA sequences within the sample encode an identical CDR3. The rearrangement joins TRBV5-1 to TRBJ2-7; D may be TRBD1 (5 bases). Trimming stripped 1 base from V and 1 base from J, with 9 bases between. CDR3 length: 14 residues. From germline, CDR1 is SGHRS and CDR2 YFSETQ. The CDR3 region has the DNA TGCGCCAGCAGCTTGCAGGGTTCATCCTACGAGCAGTACTTC. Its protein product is CASSLQGSSYEQYF.

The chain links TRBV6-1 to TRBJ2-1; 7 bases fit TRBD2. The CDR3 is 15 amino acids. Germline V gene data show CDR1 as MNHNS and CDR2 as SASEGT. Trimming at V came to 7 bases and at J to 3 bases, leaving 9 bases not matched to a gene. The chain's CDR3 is CASIPGGSGYNEQFF. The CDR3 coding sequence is TGTGCCAGCATCCCCGGGGGGAGCGGCTACAATGAGCAGTTCTTC.

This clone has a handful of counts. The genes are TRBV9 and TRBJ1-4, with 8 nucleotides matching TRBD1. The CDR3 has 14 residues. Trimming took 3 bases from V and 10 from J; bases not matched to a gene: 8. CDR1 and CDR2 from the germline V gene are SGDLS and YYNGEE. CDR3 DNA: TGTGCCAGCAGCGCCTTGGACAGGGTCGGAAAACTGTTTTTT. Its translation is CASSALDRVGKLFF.

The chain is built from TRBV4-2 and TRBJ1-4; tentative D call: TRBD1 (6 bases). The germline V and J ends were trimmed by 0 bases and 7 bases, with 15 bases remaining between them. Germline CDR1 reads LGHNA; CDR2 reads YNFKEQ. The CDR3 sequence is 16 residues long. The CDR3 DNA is TGTGCCAGCAGCCAAGATCTATTGGGGGCTAGTGAAAAACTGTTTTTT. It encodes CASSQDLLGASEKLFF.

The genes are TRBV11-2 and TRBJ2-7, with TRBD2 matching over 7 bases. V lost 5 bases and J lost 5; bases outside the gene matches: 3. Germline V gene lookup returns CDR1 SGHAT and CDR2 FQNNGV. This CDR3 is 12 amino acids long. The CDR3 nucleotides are TGTGCCAGCAGCCACGCGGGGGACGAGCAGTACTTC. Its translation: CASSHAGDEQYF.

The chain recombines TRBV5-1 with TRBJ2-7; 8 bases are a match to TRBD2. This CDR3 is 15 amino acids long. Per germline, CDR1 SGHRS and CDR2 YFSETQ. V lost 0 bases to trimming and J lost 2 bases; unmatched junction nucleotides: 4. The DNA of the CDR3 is TGCGCCAGCAGCTTGGGCGGGGGGAATACCTACGAGCAGTACTTC. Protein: CASSLGGGNTYEQYF.

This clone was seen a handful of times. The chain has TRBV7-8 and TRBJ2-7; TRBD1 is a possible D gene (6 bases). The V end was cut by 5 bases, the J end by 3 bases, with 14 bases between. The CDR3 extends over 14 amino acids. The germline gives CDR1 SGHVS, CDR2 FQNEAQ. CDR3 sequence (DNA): TGTGCCAGCAGCACACCCAAGGACAGCTACGAGCAGTACTTC. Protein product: CASSTPKDSYEQYF. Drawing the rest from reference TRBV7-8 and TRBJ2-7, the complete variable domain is GAGVSQSPRYKVAKRGQDVALRCDPISGHVSLFWYQQALGQGPEFLTYFQNEAQLDKSGLPSDRFFAERPEGSVSTLKIQRTQQEDSAVYLCASSTPKDSYEQYFGPGTRLTVT.

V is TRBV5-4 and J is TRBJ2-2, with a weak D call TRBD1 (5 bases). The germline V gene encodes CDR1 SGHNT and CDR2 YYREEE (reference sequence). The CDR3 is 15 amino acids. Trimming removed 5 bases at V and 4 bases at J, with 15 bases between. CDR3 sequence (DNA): TGTGCCAGCAGACTTCAGGGAATGGGCACCGGGGAGCTGTTTTTT. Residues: CASRLQGMGTGELFF.

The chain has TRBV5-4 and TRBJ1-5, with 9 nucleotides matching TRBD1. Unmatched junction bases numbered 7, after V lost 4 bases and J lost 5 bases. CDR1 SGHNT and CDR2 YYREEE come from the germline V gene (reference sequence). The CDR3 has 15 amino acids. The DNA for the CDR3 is TGTGCCAGCAGCAAGGGACAGGGAAGAGATCAGCCCCAGCATTTT. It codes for CASSKGQGRDQPQHF.

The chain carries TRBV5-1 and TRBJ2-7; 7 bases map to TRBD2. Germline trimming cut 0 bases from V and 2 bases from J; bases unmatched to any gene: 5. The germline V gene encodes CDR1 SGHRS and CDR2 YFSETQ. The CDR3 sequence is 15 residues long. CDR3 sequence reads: CASSLGRGSPYEQYF. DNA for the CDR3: TGCGCCAGCAGCTTGGGGCGGGGGAGTCCCTACGAGCAGTACTTC. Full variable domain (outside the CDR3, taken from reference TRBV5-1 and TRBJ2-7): KAGVTQTPRYLIKTRGQQVTLSCSPISGHRSVSWYQQTPGQGLQFLFEYFSETQRNKGNFPGRFSGRQFSNSRSEMNVSTLELGDSALYLCASSLGRGSPYEQYFGPGTRLTVT.

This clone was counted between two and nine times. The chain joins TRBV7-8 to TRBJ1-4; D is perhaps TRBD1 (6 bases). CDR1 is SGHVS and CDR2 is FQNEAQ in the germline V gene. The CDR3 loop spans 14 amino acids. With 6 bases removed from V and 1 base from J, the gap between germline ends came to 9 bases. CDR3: CASRRGGTNEKLFF. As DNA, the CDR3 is TGTGCCAGCAGGAGGGGGGGAACTAATGAAAAACTGTTTTTT.

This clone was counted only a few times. The CDR3 region is CAISSSRAGMNTEAFF. The CDR3 DNA is TGTGCCATCAGTTCCTCAAGGGCAGGGATGAACACTGAAGCTTTCTTT. V usage is TRBV10-3 and J usage is TRBJ1-1; weak D call: TRBD1 (5 bases). The CDR3 has 16 residues. Germline lookup yields CDR1 ENHRY and CDR2 SYGVKD. V was shortened by 5 bases and J by 0 bases, with 16 bases between the two germline ends.

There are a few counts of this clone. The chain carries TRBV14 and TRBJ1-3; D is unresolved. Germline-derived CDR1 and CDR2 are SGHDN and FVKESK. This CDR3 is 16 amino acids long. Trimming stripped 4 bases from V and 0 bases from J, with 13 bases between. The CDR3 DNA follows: TGTGCCAGCAGCCGAGGACTCCTAGGCTCTGGAAACACCATATATTTT. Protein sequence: CASSRGLLGSGNTIYF. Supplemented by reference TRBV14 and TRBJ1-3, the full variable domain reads EAGVTQFPSHSVIEKGQTVTLRCDPISGHDNLYWYRRVMGKEIKFLLHFVKESKQDESGMPNNRFLAERTGGTYSTLKVQPAELEDSGVYFCASSRGLLGSGNTIYFGEGSWLTVV.

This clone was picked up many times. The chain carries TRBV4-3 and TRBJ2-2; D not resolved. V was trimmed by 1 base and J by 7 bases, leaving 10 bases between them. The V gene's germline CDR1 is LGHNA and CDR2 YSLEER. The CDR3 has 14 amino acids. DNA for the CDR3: TGCGCCAGCAGCCAAGTGCATCGCTACGGGGAGCTGTTTTTT. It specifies CASSQVHRYGELFF.

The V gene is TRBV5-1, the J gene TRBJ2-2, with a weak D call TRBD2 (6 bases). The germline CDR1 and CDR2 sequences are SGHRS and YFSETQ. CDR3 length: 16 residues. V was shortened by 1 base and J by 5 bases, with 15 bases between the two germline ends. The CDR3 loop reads CASSLILGGSTGELFF. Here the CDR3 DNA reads TGCGCCAGCAGCTTGATACTGGGGGGATCGACCGGGGAGCTGTTTTTT.